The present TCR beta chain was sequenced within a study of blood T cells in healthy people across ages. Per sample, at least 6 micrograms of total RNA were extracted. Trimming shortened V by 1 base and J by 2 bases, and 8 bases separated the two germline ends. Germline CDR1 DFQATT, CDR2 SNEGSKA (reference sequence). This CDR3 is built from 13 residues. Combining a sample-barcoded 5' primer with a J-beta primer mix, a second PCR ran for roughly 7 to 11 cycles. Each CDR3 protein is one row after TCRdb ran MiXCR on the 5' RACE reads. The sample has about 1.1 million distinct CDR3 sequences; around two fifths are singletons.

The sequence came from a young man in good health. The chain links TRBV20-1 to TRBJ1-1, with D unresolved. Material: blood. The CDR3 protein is CSARGRHNTEAFF. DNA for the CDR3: TGCAGTGCTAGAGGCCGACATAACACTGAAGCTTTCTTT.